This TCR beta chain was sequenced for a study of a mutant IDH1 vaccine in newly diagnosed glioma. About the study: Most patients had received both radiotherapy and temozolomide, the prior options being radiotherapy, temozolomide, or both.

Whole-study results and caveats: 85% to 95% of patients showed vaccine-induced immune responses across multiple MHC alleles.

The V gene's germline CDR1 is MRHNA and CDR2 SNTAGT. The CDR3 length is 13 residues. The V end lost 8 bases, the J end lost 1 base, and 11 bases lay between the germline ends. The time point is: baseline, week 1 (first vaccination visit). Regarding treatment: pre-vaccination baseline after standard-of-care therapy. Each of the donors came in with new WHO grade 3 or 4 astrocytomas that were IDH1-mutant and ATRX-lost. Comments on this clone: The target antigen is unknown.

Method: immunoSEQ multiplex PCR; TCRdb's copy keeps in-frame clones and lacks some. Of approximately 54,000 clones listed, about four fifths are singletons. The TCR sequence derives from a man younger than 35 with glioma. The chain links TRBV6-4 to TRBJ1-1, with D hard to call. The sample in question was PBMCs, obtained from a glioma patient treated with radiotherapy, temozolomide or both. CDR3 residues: CASAVTANTEAFF. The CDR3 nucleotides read TGTGCCAGCGCGGTCACGGCGAACACTGAAGCTTTCTTT.